The T cell receptor (beta chain) described here comes from a study of T cells in Graves' hyperthyroidism and ophthalmopathy. As for the study in general: Initial diagnosis, before any treatment, was when peripheral blood was collected.

This clonotype has ten or more counts. The CDR3 extends over 13 amino acids. CDR1 is WNHNN, CDR2 SYGVQD, per germline (reference sequence). The V and J ends lost 2 bases and 8 bases respectively, with 11 bases between them. Researchers amplified the TCR beta CDR3 regions from RNA transcripts. HTBI primers were the set used in a first-round RT-PCR of the TCR CDR3. TCRdb processed the multiplex PCR reads anew with MiXCR; each CDR3 protein has one entry. The repertoire includes around 300,000 distinct CDR3 sequences, around 15% of them detected once, and 30% sits in the top ten. First hyperthyroidism diagnosis is when the blood sample was obtained, before any ophthalmopathy symptoms.

This clonotype was obtained from a woman between 50 and 59 years old with Graves' hyperthyroidism that later progressed to Graves' ophthalmopathy. Sample: blood. J is TRBJ2-3 and V is TRBV10-1; possibly TRBD2 for D (6 bases). The CDR3: CASSEGRLGTQYF. As DNA, the CDR3 is TGCGCCAGCAGTGAGGGGAGGCTCGGTACGCAGTATTTT.